The TCR beta chain described here comes from a study of shared clonotypes between healthy human individuals. Whole-study context: For every donor, three CD4 naive, three CD4 memory, two CD8 naive and one CD8 memory plates were used.

Clones were read by immunoSEQ multiplex PCR, and TCRdb kept only the in-frame ones, dropping some. This sample yields 2 million or so clones, of which approximately 94% are seen a single time; approximately 1.2% belongs to the top ten. Naive CD8 cells were CD45RO-negative, positively selected for CCR7, excluding terminally differentiated effector memory CD45RA+ cells. CDR1 and CDR2 from the germline V gene are GTSNPN and SVGIG (reference sequence). The CDR3 sequence is 13 residues long. Trimming cost V 0 bases and J 7 bases, with 9 bases left between them. The TCR sequence derives from a man aged 18 to 30 in good health. The genes are TRBV30 and TRBJ1-4; D unresolved. Material for sequencing was naive CD8+ T cells sorted from blood. The CDR3 sequence: CAWSVDQTEKLFF. Here the CDR3 DNA reads TGTGCCTGGAGTGTAGACCAAACTGAAAAACTGTTTTTT.